This passage covers 27 T cell receptor beta chains from one sample sequenced in a study of blood T cell repertoires in COVID-19. Method: immunoSEQ multiplex PCR; TCRdb's copy keeps in-frame clones and lacks some. The sample yields 90,000 to 120,000 clones, approximately 89% seen once. The sequenced material came from peripheral blood. These receptors were collected from a man in his fifties or sixties with acute or convalescent COVID-19.

The rearrangement links TRBV7-9 to TRBJ1-1; D call uncertain. CDR1 is SEHNR and CDR2 is FQNEAQ in the germline V gene (reference sequence). This CDR3 spans 13 amino acids. V lost 8 bases, J lost 4 bases, and 14 bases lay in between. The CDR3 DNA is TGTGCCAGCTCCCGGAGGGTGGGCACTGAAGCTTTCTTT. This codes for CASSRRVGTEAFF.

The chain joins TRBV6-2 or TRBV6-3 to TRBJ1-6, with D uncertain. Per the germline V gene, CDR1 is MNHEY and CDR2 is SVGEGT. The CDR3 loop spans 17 amino acids. Trimming removed 6 bases from V and 3 bases from J, with 18 bases in between. The CDR3 region is CASSHSALRNYNSPLHF. The DNA of the CDR3 is TGTGCCAGCAGCCACTCAGCGCTCCGGAACTATAATTCACCCCTCCACTTT.

Only one count was recorded for this clone. The CDR3 region is CASSPTTGTGETLHF. The CDR3 nucleotides are TGTGCCAGCAGCCCAACTACCGGGACAGGGGAAACCCTCCACTTT. The V call is TRBV7-8, the J call TRBJ1-6; TRBD1 agrees at 10 bases. The CDR3 is made up of 15 amino acids. Germline CDR1 is SGHVS and CDR2 is FQNEAQ. Trimming cost V 5 bases and J 14 bases; bases outside gene matches: 12.

The chain employs TRBV27 and TRBJ2-5; TRBD1 matches at 8 bases. V was clipped by 2 bases and J by 5 bases; unmatched bases: 1. Per germline, CDR1 MNHEY and CDR2 SMNVEV (reference sequence). The CDR3 extends over 13 amino acids. The CDR3 sequence is CASSLQGAETQYF. The DNA for the CDR3 is TGTGCCAGCAGTTTACAGGGGGCTGAGACCCAGTACTTC.

V usage is TRBV5-1 and J usage is TRBJ1-1, with D possibly matching TRBD1 (6 bases). Trimming left V 4 bases short and J 0 bases short, with 10 bases between. This CDR3 is built from 14 residues. Germline V lookup: CDR1 SGHRS, CDR2 YFSETQ. The CDR3 bases are TGCGCCAGCAGCGAACAGGGTGTGAACACTGAAGCTTTCTTT. Its translation is CASSEQGVNTEAFF. Based on the CDR3 plus reference TRBV5-1 and TRBJ1-1, the full variable domain is KAGVTQTPRYLIKTRGQQVTLSCSPISGHRSVSWYQQTPGQGLQFLFEYFSETQRNKGNFPGRFSGRQFSNSRSEMNVSTLELGDSALYLCASSEQGVNTEAFFGQGTRLTVV.

V and J are TRBV11-3 and TRBJ1-1; tentative D call: TRBD1 (6 bases). CDR3 length: 13 residues. The V end lost 2 bases, the J end lost 3 bases, and 7 bases lay between the germline ends. The germline CDR1 and CDR2 sequences are SGHNT and YENEEA. The CDR3 nucleotides are TGTGCCAGCAGCTTATCAGGGGACACTGAAGCTTTCTTT. Its translation is CASSLSGDTEAFF.

The V call is TRBV5-1, the J call TRBJ1-2; D is unresolved. Germline V gene sequence: CDR1 SGHRS, CDR2 YFSETQ. CDR3 length: 13 residues. Trimming removed 5 bases at V and 2 bases at J, with 10 bases between. CDR3 nucleotide sequence: TGCGCCAGCAGGGTTGGAGGGAACTATGGCTACACCTTC. Encoded protein: CASRVGGNYGYTF.

V gene TRBV19 combines with J gene TRBJ1-1; 7 bases line up with TRBD1. The ends lost 5 bases at V and 4 bases at J; junction bases unmatched: 10. This CDR3 is 15 amino acids long. The germline V gene encodes CDR1 LNHDA and CDR2 SQIVND (reference sequence). CDR3 DNA sequence: TGTGCCAGTAGTTTATGGCGGCCAGGGGGCACTGAAGCTTTCTTT. This translates into CASSLWRPGGTEAFF.

The chain carries TRBV2 and TRBJ2-7; TRBD1 aligns across 9 bases. CDR3 length: 16 amino acids. The V gene end was trimmed by 7 bases and the J gene end by 3 bases; junction bases not matched to a gene: 13. Looked up from germline, CDR1 is SNHLY and CDR2 is FYNNEI. CDR3 nucleotide sequence: TGTGCCAGCACCTATGTAGGACAGGGGACCCGCTACGAGCAGTACTTC. It yields the protein CASTYVGQGTRYEQYF.

V and J are TRBV6-5 and TRBJ2-5; 7 nucleotides line up with TRBD1. Germline CDR1 MNHEY, CDR2 SVGAGI. The CDR3 is made up of 13 amino acids. With 6 bases clipped from V and 1 base from J, the junction kept 2 bases outside the gene matches. CDR3 nucleotides: TGTGCCAGCAGCACAGGGGCCCAAGAGACCCAGTACTTC. It codes for CASSTGAQETQYF.

The chain is built from TRBV30 and TRBJ1-5; D remains unclear. Trimming removed 7 bases from V and 11 bases from J, with 18 bases in between. This CDR3 contains 12 residues. In germline, CDR1 is GTSNPN, CDR2 SVGIG (reference sequence). Written as DNA, the CDR3 is TGTGCCTTCGCCGGCCCCGACGGGTCCCAGCATTTT. Translating it yields CAFAGPDGSQHF. Together with reference TRBV30 and TRBJ1-5, the CDR3 gives the full variable domain: SQTIHQWPATLVQPVGSPLSLECTVEGTSNPNLYWYRQAAGRGLQLLFYSVGIGQISSEVPQNLSASRPQDRQFILSSKKLLLSDSGFYLCAFAGPDGSQHFGDGTRLSIL.

This clone is a singleton in its sample. The chain joins TRBV5-6 to TRBJ2-7; D is perhaps TRBD1 (6 bases). Germline V lookup: CDR1 SGHDT, CDR2 YYEEEE. This CDR3 has 13 amino acids. V was trimmed by 5 bases and J by 4 bases, leaving 13 bases between them. For the CDR3, the DNA is TGTGCCAGCAGTTGGGACAAACTGTACGAGCAGTACGTC. Protein product: CASSWDKLYEQYV.

The V and J genes are TRBV18 and TRBJ2-1, with 11 positions matching TRBD1. The V gene end was trimmed by 2 bases and the J gene end by 5 bases; junction bases not matched to a gene: 2. This CDR3 comprises 15 residues. The germline gives CDR1 KGHSH, CDR2 LQKENI. The CDR3 loop is CASSPGQGANNEQFF. The CDR3 DNA reads TGTGCCAGCTCACCAGGACAGGGGGCGAACAATGAGCAGTTCTTC. Filled out from reference TRBV18 and TRBJ2-1, the complete variable domain reads NAGVMQNPRHLVRRRGQEARLRCSPMKGHSHVYWYRQLPEEGLKFMVYLQKENIIDESGMPKERFSAEFPKEGPSILRIQQVVRGDSAAYFCASSPGQGANNEQFFGPGTRLTVL.

The chain carries TRBV2 and TRBJ1-1; D is ambiguous. CDR1 SNHLY and CDR2 FYNNEI come from the germline V gene. The CDR3 is 14 amino acids. The V gene lost 6 bases and the J gene lost 1 base, with 12 bases spanning the gap. CDR3 in amino acids: CASRSSGENTEAFF. The CDR3 region has the DNA TGTGCCAGCAGGTCGTCCGGGGAGAACACTGAAGCTTTCTTT.

V usage is TRBV19 and J usage is TRBJ2-5; TRBD2 matches 12 bases. The CDR3 covers 15 residues. CDR1 and CDR2 from the germline V gene are LNHDA and SQIVND (reference sequence). J gave up 7 bases and V 3 bases, and 6 bases lay outside the gene matches. The CDR3 spells CASSIVTSGSGTQYF. In DNA, the CDR3 is TGTGCCAGTAGTATCGTGACTAGCGGGAGCGGGACCCAGTACTTC.

The V and J genes are TRBV19 and TRBJ1-4; the D gene is possibly TRBD1 (6 bases). This CDR3 region has 15 residues. V lost 2 bases to trimming and J lost 4 bases, with 11 bases between them. Germline CDR1 LNHDA, CDR2 SQIVND (reference sequence). The CDR3 sequence is CASSIPQGNNEKLFF. In DNA form, the CDR3 reads TGTGCCAGTAGTATACCCCAGGGGAATAATGAAAAACTGTTTTTT.

This chain uses TRBV7-2 with TRBJ1-2; TRBD1 is a possible D gene (5 bases). CDR3 length equals 12 residues. V shed 6 bases and J shed 7 bases, with 12 bases lying between them. Germline lookup yields CDR1 SGHTA and CDR2 FQGNSA. The chain's CDR3 is CASSPQGLGYTF. CDR3 in DNA: TGTGCCAGCAGTCCCCAGGGACTTGGCTACACCTTC.

This rearrangement joins TRBV5-6 to TRBJ1-1; 7 positions agree with TRBD1. CDR3 length: 16 residues. Germline CDR1 is SGHDT and CDR2 is YYEEEE. Trimming took 1 base from V and 1 from J; bases not matched to a gene: 7. Written as DNA, the CDR3 is TGTGCCAGCAGCTTGAGATTCGGGACAGAGAACACTGAAGCTTTCTTT. This translates into CASSLRFGTENTEAFF.

The V call is TRBV5-1, the J call TRBJ2-5, with 8 bases fitting TRBD1. Germline CDR1 reads SGHRS; CDR2 reads YFSETQ. With 4 bases clipped from V and 5 bases from J, the junction kept 13 bases outside the gene matches. The CDR3 runs to 16 residues. For the CDR3, the DNA is TGCGCCAGCAGCGCGAGGACAGGGCGAGGTGGGGAGACCCAGTACTTC. Translated, it gives CASSARTGRGGETQYF.

The J gene is TRBJ2-2, the V gene TRBV30; D gene ambiguous. Germline assignment: CDR1 GTSNPN and CDR2 SVGIG (reference sequence). Trimming removed 2 bases at V and 1 base at J, with 14 bases between. CDR3 size: 16 residues. The CDR3 is CAWSPTVVRNTGELFF. DNA for the CDR3: TGTGCCTGGAGTCCCACCGTAGTACGGAACACCGGGGAGCTGTTTTTT.

The chain carries TRBV19 and TRBJ2-3, with a possible D match to TRBD1 (5 bases). The CDR3 covers 15 residues. V lost 7 bases and J lost 0, with 14 bases in between. CDR1 and CDR2 (germline): LNHDA, SQIVND (reference sequence). CDR3 region: CASTLGRASTDTQYF. The CDR3 DNA follows: TGTGCCAGTACCCTGGGCAGGGCTAGCACAGATACGCAGTATTTT.

This chain links TRBV10-1 with TRBJ2-1; the match to TRBD2 covers 7 bases. The CDR3 is 15 amino acids. In germline, CDR1 is WNHNN, CDR2 SYGVQD (reference sequence). V gave up 1 base and J gave up 1 base; unmatched junction bases: 1. In DNA, the CDR3 is TGCGCCAGCAGTGAGTTCGGGGGGTCCTACAATGAGCAGTTCTTC. Translating it yields CASSEFGGSYNEQFF.

The CDR3, as DNA: TGCGCCAGCAGAGCCCTACAGGCCAACACTGAAGCTTTCTTT. It specifies CASRALQANTEAFF. The rearrangement uses TRBV5-1 and TRBJ1-1; a possible D gene is TRBD1 (5 bases). This CDR3 is 14 amino acids long. The V gene lost 5 bases and the J gene lost 2 bases, with 13 bases spanning the gap. The germline V gene encodes CDR1 SGHRS and CDR2 YFSETQ.

This clone was seen a handful of times. As DNA, the CDR3 is TGTGCCAGCAGCGCTCCTAGCGGAGACAATGAGCAGTTCTTC. As protein: CASSAPSGDNEQFF. The chain combines TRBV9 with TRBJ2-1, with 7 bases matching TRBD2. Per germline, CDR1 SGDLS and CDR2 YYNGEE. The CDR3 has 14 residues. Unmatched junction bases numbered 5, after V lost 3 bases and J lost 5 bases.

V gene TRBV19 combines with J gene TRBJ1-5; D gene ambiguous. The CDR3 totals 15 residues. Per the germline V gene, CDR1 is LNHDA and CDR2 is SQIVND (reference sequence). Deletions cut 8 bases from V and 4 bases from J, with 18 bases between. The CDR3 sequence is CASVVSRRENQPQHF. CDR3 coding DNA: TGTGCCAGTGTCGTGTCTCGGAGAGAAAATCAGCCCCAGCATTTT. The whole variable domain, filled in from reference TRBV19 and TRBJ1-5, reads DGGITQSPKYLFRKEGQNVTLSCEQNLNHDAMYWYRQDPGQGLRLIYYSQIVNDFQKGDIAEGYSVSREKKESFPLTVTSAQKNPTAFYLCASVVSRRENQPQHFGDGTRLSIL.

V is TRBV7-8 and J is TRBJ1-4; D gene uncertain. The ends were cut back, 6 bases at V and 4 bases at J, with 9 bases in the middle. The CDR3 extends over 13 amino acids. Germline V lookup: CDR1 SGHVS, CDR2 FQNEAQ. As DNA, the CDR3 is TGTGCCAGCAGTCTGCGGTTTAATGAAAAACTGTTTTTT. Translated, it gives CASSLRFNEKLFF.

There are a few counts of this clone. This chain links TRBV9 with TRBJ1-1, with D perhaps matching TRBD1 (5 bases). Germline lookup yields CDR1 SGDLS and CDR2 YYNGEE. The CDR3 runs to 13 residues. Trimming removed 1 base from V and 5 bases from J, with 9 bases in between. CDR3 amino acids: CASSVSGTTEAFF. CDR3 in DNA: TGTGCCAGCAGCGTATCAGGGACTACTGAAGCTTTCTTT.